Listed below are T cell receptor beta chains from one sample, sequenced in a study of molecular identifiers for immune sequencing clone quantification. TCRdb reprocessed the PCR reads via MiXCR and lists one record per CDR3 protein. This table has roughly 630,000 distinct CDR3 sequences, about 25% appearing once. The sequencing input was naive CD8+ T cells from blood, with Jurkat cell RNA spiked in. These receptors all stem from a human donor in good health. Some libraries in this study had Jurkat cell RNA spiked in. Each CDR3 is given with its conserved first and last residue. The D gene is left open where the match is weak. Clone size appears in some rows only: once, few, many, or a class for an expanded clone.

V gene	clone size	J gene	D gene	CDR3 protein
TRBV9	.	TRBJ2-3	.	CVSSAGGSHTQYF
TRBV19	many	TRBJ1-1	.	CASSKVLVGTRNEAFF
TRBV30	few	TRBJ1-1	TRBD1	CAWSEGATEAFF
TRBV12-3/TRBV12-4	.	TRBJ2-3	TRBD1	CASSLTGIGDRKTDTQYF
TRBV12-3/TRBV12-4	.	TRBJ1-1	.	CASSLTVEAFF
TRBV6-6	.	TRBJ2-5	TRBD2	CASGYEEGSGREETQYF
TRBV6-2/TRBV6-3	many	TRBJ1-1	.	CASSYFGNTEAFF
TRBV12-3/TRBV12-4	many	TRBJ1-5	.	CASSLAGEGNQPQHF
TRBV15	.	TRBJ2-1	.	CATSRDRASYNEQFF
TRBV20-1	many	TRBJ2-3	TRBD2	CSARDPPSGGVGDTQYF
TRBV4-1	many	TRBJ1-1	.	CASSQEQRRTSEAFF
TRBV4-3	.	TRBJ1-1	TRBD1	CASSQDGQGSAEAFF
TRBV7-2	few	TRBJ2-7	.	CASSLAVGVRPAGLTTYEQYF
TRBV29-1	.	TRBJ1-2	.	CSVDPREAMMGYTF
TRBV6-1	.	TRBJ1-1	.	CASSEGGLSSEAFF
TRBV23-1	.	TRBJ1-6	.	CASSQKSRPNSPLHF
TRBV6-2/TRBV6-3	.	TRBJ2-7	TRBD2	CASSYGRAGTQTYEQYF
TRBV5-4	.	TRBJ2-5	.	CASSSGLDQEAQYF
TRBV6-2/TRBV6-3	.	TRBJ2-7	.	CASAHPGQTSYEQYF
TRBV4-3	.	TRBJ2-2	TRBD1	CASRPGQGTGELVF
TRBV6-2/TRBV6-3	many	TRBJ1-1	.	CASSPEGGFSEAFF
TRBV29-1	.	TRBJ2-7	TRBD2	CSVGLAGTVYEQYF
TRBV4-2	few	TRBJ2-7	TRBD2	CASSQDRASGAYEQYF
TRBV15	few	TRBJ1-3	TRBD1	CATSRDSTGNTIYF
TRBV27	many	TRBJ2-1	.	CASSAYNEQFF
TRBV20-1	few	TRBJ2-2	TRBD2	CSARDARGVTGELFF
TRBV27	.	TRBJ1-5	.	CAGSSRVLQPQHF
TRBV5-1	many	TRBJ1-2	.	CASSLHGAAYGYTF
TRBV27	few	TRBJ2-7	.	CASSTYSSSYEQYF
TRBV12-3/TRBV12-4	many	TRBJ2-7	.	CASSPGASWEQYF
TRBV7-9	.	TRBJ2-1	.	CASSVGGRGNEQFF
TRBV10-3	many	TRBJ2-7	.	CAISDGQGHEQYF
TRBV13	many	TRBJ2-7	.	CASSSGGTSYEQYF